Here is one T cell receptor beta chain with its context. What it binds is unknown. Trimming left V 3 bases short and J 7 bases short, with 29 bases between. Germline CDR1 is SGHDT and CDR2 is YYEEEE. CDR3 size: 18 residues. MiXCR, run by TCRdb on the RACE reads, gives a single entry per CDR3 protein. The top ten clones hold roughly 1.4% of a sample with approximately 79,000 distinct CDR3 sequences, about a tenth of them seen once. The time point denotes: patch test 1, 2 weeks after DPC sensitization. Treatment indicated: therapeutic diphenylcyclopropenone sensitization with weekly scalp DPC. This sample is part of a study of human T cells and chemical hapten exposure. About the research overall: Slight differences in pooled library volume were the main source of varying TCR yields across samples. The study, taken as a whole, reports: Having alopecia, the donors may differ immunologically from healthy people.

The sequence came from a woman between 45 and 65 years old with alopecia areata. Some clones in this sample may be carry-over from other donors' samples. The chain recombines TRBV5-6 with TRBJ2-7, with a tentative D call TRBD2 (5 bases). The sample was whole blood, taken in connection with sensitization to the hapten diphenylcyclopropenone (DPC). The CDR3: CASSSARGNGLLRAEQYF. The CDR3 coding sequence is TGTGCCAGCAGCTCCGCCCGGGGAAATGGCCTTCTACGAGCTGAGCAGTACTTC. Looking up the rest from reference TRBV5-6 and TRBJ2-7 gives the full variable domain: DAGVTQSPTHLIKTRGQQVTLRCSPKSGHDTVSWYQQALGQGPQFIFQYYEEEERQRGNFPDRFSGHQFPNYSSELNVNALLLGDSALYLCASSSARGNGLLRAEQYFGPGTRLTVT.